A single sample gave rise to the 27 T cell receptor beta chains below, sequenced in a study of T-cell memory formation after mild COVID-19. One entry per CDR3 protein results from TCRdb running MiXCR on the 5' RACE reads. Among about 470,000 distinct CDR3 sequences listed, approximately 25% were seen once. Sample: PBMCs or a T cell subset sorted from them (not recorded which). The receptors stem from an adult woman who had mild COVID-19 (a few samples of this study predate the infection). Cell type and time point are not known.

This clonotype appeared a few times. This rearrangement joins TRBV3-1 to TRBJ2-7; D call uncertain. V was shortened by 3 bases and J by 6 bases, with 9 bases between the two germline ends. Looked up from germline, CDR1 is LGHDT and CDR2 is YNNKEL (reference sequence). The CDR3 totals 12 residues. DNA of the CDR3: TGTGCCAGCAGCCACCCCTCGGGCGAGCAGTACTTC. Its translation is CASSHPSGEQYF.

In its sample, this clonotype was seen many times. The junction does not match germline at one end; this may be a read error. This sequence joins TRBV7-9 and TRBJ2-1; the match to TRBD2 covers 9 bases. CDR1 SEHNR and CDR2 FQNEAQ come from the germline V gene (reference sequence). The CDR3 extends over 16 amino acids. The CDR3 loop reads CASSPPSAGGPNGQFF. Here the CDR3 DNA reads TGTGCCAGCAGCCCACCCTCGGCGGGGGGGCCTAATGGGCAGTTCTTC.

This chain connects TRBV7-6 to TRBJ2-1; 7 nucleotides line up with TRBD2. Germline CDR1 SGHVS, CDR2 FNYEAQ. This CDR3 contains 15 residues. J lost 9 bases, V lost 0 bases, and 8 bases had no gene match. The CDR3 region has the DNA TGTGCCAGCAGCTTAGCGGGAGGGCCGCATGGTGAGCAGTTCTTC. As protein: CASSLAGGPHGEQFF.

CDR3 in amino acids: CASSLGAPRDNEQFF. The CDR3 nucleotides are TGTGCCAGCAGTTTAGGAGCTCCGAGGGACAATGAGCAGTTCTTC. The V gene is TRBV27, the J gene TRBJ2-1, with a possible D match to TRBD2 (5 bases). CDR1 is MNHEY, CDR2 SMNVEV, per germline (reference sequence). Trimming pared 2 bases from V and 5 bases from J, leaving 13 bases between. This CDR3 region has 15 residues.

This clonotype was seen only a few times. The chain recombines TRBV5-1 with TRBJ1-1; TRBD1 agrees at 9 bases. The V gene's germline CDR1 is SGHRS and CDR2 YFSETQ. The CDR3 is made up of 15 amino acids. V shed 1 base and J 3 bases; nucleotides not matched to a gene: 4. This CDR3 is CASSLYWTGDTEAFF. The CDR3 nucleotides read TGCGCCAGCAGCTTGTACTGGACAGGGGACACTGAAGCTTTCTTT.

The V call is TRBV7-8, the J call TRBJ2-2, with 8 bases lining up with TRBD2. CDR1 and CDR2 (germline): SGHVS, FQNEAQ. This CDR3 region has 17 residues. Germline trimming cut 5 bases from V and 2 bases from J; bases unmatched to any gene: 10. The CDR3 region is CASSDRAGLGNTGELFF. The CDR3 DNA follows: TGTGCCAGCAGCGACCGGGCGGGACTAGGAAACACCGGGGAGCTGTTTTTT.

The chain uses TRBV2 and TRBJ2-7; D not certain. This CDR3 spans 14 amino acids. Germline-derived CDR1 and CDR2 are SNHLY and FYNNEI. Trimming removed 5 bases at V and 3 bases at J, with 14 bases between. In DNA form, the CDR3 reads TGTGCCAGCAGTTACCTGAAGGGTGGCTACGAGCAGTACTTC. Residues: CASSYLKGGYEQYF.

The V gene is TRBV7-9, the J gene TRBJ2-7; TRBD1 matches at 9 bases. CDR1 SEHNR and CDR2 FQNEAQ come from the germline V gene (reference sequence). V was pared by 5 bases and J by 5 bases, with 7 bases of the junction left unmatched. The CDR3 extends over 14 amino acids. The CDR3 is CASSKGQGFDEQYF. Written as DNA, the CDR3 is TGTGCCAGCAGCAAGGGACAGGGCTTCGACGAGCAGTACTTC.

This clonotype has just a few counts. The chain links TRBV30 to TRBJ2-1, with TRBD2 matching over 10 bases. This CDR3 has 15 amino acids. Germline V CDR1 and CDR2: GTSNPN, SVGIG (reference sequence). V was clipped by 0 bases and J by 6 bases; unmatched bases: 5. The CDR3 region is CAWSVGLAGVNEQFF. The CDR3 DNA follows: TGTGCCTGGAGTGTAGGGCTAGCGGGAGTCAATGAGCAGTTCTTC.

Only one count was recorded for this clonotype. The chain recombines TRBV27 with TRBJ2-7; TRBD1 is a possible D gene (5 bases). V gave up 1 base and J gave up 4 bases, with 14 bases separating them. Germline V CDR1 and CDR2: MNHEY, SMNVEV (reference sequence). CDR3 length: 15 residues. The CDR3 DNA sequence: TGTGCCAGCAGTTTATTTCGTCCAGGGCCTTACGAGCAGTACTTC. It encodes CASSLFRPGPYEQYF.

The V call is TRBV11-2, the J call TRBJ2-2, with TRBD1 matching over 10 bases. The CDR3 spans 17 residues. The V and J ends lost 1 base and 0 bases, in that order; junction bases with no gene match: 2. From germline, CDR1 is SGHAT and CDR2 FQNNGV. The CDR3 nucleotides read TGTGCCAGCAGCTTAGGCGGACAGGGGGCGAACACCGGGGAGCTGTTTTTT. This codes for CASSLGGQGANTGELFF.

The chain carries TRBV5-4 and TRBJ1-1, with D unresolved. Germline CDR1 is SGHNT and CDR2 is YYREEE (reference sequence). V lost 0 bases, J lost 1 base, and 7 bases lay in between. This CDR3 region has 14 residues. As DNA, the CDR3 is TGTGCCAGCAGCTTGGCAGCTGCGAACACTGAAGCTTTCTTT. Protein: CASSLAAANTEAFF.

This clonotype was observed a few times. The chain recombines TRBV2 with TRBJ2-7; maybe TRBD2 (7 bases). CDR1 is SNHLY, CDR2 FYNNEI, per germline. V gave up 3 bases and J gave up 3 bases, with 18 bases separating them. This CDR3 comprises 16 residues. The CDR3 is CASSDTGGIENYEQYF. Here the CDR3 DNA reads TGTGCCAGCAGTGATACGGGGGGCATAGAGAACTACGAGCAGTACTTC.

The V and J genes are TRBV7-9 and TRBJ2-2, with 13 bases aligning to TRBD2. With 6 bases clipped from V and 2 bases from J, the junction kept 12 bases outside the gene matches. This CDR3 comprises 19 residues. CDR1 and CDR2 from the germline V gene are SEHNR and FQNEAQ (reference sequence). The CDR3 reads CASSLRTSGRGINTGELFF. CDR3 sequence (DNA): TGTGCCAGCAGTTTAAGGACTAGCGGGAGAGGGATCAACACCGGGGAGCTGTTTTTT.

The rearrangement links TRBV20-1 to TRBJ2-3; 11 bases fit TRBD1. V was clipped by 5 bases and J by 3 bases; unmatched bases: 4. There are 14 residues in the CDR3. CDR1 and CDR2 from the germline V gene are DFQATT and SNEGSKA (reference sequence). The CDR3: CSALGQGATDTQYF. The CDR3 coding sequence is TGCAGTGCTCTCGGACAGGGGGCAACAGATACGCAGTATTTT.

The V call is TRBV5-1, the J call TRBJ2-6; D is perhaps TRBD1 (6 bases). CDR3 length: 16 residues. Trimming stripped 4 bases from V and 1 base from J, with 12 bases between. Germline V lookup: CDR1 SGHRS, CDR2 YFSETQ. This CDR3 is CASSAADRSGANVLTF. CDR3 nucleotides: TGCGCCAGCAGCGCCGCCGACAGGTCTGGGGCCAACGTCCTGACTTTC.

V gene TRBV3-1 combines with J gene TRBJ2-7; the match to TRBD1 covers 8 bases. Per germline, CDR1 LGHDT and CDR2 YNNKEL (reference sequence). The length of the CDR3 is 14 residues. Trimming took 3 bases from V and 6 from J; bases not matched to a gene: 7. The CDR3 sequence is CASSHLQGAGEQYF. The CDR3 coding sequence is TGTGCCAGCAGCCATTTGCAGGGGGCTGGCGAGCAGTACTTC.

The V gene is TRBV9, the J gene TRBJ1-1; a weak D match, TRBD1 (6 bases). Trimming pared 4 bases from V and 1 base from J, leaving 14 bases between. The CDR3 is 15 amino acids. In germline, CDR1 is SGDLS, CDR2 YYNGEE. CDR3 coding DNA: TGTGCCAGCAGCAAACGACAGGAGAGGAACACTGAAGCTTTCTTT. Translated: CASSKRQERNTEAFF. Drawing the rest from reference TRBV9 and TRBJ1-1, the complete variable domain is DSGVTQTPKHLITATGQRVTLRCSPRSGDLSVYWYQQSLDQGLQFLIQYYNGEERAKGNILERFSAQQFPDLHSELNLSSLELGDSALYFCASSKRQERNTEAFFGQGTRLTVV.

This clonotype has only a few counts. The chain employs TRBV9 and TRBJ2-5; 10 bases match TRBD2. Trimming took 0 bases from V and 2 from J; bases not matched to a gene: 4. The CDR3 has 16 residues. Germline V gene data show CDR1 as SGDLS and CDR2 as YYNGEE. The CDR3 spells CASSVGGLAEQETQYF. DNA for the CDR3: TGTGCCAGCAGCGTAGGAGGACTAGCGGAACAAGAGACCCAGTACTTC.

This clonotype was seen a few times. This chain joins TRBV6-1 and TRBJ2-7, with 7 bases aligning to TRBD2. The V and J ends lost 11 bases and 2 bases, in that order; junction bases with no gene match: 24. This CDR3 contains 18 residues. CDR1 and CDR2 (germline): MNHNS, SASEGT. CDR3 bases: TGTGCCTGTCCGACCGAGGGGCAAAAGACTAGCCCGCCCTACGAGCAGTACTTC. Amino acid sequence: CACPTEGQKTSPPYEQYF.

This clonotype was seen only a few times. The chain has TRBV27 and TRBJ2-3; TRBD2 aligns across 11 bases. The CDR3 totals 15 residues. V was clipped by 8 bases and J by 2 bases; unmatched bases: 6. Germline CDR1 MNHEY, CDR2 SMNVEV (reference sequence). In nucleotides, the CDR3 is TGTGCCAGCGGAAGACTAGCGGGGAACACAGATACGCAGTATTTT. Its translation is CASGRLAGNTDTQYF.

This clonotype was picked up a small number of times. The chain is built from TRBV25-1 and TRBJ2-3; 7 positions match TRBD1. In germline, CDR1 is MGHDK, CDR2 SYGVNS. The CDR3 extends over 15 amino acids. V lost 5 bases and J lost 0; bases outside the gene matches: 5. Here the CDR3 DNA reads TGTGCCAGCAGTATCGGACAGGAGAGCACAGATACGCAGTATTTT. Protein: CASSIGQESTDTQYF.

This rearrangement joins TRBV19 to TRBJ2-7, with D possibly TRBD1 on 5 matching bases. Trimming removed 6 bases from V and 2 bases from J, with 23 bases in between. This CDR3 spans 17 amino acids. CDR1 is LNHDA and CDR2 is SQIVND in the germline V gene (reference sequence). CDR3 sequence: CASSNNPQGPDTYEQYF. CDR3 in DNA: TGTGCCAGTAGCAATAACCCGCAGGGCCCGGATACCTACGAGCAGTACTTC.

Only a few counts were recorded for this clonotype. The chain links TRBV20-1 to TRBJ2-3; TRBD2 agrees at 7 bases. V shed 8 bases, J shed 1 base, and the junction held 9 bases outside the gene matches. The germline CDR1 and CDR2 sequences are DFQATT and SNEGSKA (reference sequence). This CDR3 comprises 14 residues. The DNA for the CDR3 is TGCAGTAAGGCCCGAGCGGGACGCACAGATACGCAGTATTTT. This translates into CSKARAGRTDTQYF.

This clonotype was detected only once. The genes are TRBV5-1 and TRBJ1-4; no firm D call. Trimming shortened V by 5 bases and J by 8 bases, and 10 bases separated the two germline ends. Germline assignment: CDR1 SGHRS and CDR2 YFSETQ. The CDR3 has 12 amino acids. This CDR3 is CASRSEGEKLFF. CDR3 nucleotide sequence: TGCGCCAGCAGATCGGAGGGAGAAAAACTGTTTTTT.

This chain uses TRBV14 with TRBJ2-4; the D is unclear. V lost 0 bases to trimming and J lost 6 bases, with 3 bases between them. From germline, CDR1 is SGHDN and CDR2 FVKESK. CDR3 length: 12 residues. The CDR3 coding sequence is TGTGCCAGCAGCCAAGAAATAAACATTCAGTACTTC. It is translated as CASSQEINIQYF.

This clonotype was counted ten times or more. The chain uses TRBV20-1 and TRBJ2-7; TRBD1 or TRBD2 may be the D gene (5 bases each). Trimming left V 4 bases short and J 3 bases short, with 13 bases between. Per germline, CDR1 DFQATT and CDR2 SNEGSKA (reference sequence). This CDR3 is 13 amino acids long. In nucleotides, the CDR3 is TGCAGTGCTACGGGACGCAACCACTACGAGCAGTACTTC. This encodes CSATGRNHYEQYF.